This T cell receptor beta chain emerged from a study of blood T cell repertoires in COVID-19. As originally analysed: Nucleated cell counts were estimated from reference gene primer amplification. TCRdb keeps only in-frame clones here, not all; method: immunoSEQ multiplex PCR. V, J and clone size are taken as reported in that table, and D and trimming were inferred from the DNA itself. The sample gives about 280,000 clones, around 82% of which show up once; roughly 9.4% is in the top ten. Germline-derived CDR1 and CDR2 are LGHDT and YNNKEL (reference sequence). V lost 1 base, J lost 9 bases, and 6 bases stayed unmatched. The CDR3 sequence is 15 residues long.

The specimen was peripheral blood. This chain joins TRBV3-1 (or the pseudogene TRBV3-2) and TRBJ2-1, with 10 bases fitting TRBD2. The origin of this receptor is a woman aged 45-59 years who had recovered from COVID-19. The CDR3 DNA reads as TGTGCCAGCAGCCAAGGCCTAGCGGGGGAGGGTGAGCAGTTCTTC. Translating gives CASSQGLAGEGEQFF.